A selection of T cell receptor beta chains follows, all from one sample in a study of post-analysis software for immune sequencing data. TCRdb used MiXCR to reprocess the PCR reads, holding one entry per CDR3 protein. The sample carries around 700,000 distinct CDR3 sequences, roughly three fifths recorded once. The sample taken for sequencing was blood. The source of these receptors is a girl aged 2 to 10 with multiple sclerosis. The CDR3 runs from the conserved cysteine through the conserved F or W. Fields, in order: D gene, V gene, clone size, J gene, CDR3 length, CDR3 DNA, CDR3 protein. D genes are given only for firm matches. The listing skips clone size in some rows; elsewhere it reads once, few, many or a size class.

d_gene: .; v_gene: TRBV6-5; abundance: few; j_gene: TRBJ2-3; len: 15; CDR3nt: TGTGCCAGCAGTTACCAAGGCAGGAGCACAGATACGCAGTATTTT; CDR3aa: CASSYQGRSTDTQYF
d_gene: .; v_gene: TRBV29-1; abundance: few; j_gene: TRBJ1-2; len: 12; CDR3nt: TGCAGCGTTGAAGGTCAGGGACACGGCTACACCTTC; CDR3aa: CSVEGQGHGYTF
d_gene: .; v_gene: TRBV5-1; abundance: .; j_gene: TRBJ2-3; len: 13; CDR3nt: TGCGCCAGTAGCCTCAGACAGGCAGATACGCAGTATTTT; CDR3aa: CASSLRQADTQYF
d_gene: .; v_gene: TRBV4-3; abundance: .; j_gene: TRBJ2-5; len: 13; CDR3nt: TGCGCCAGCAGCCAAGCGGAGGGAGGGACCCAGTACTTC; CDR3aa: CASSQAEGGTQYF
d_gene: TRBD1; v_gene: TRBV12-3/TRBV12-4; abundance: few; j_gene: TRBJ2-7; len: 14; CDR3nt: TGTGCCAGCAGTTTTAAAGGGACAGGGGGCGCACAGTACTTC; CDR3aa: CASSFKGTGGAQYF
d_gene: TRBD2; v_gene: TRBV29-1; abundance: .; j_gene: TRBJ2-5; len: 12; CDR3nt: TGCAGCGTTGACCGGGGGGTAGAGACCCAGTACTTC; CDR3aa: CSVDRGVETQYF
d_gene: TRBD1; v_gene: TRBV27; abundance: few; j_gene: TRBJ2-1; len: 17; CDR3nt: TGTGCCAGCAGTTTTTTCCGACAGGGCCGCTCCTTTACTGAGCAGTTCTTC; CDR3aa: CASSFFRQGRSFTEQFF
d_gene: TRBD1; v_gene: TRBV7-9; abundance: few; j_gene: TRBJ2-3; len: 15; CDR3nt: TGTGCCAGCAGAAAGGACAGGGGCAGCACAGATACGCAGTATTTT; CDR3aa: CASRKDRGSTDTQYF
d_gene: .; v_gene: TRBV20-1; abundance: .; j_gene: TRBJ1-5; len: 17; CDR3nt: TGCAGTGCTAGAGATTTAAGAAAAGGGGCTAGTAATCAGCCCCAGCATTTT; CDR3aa: CSARDLRKGASNQPQHF
d_gene: .; v_gene: TRBV5-1; abundance: .; j_gene: TRBJ2-1; len: 17; CDR3nt: TGCGCCAGCAGCTCCTTTGGAGGGGAGGGGGCCTACAATGAGCAGTTCTTC; CDR3aa: CASSSFGGEGAYNEQFF
d_gene: TRBD1; v_gene: TRBV5-1; abundance: .; j_gene: TRBJ2-1; len: 13; CDR3nt: TGCGCCAGCAGCGCGGGACAGGACAATGAGCAGTTCTTC; CDR3aa: CASSAGQDNEQFF
d_gene: .; v_gene: TRBV20-1; abundance: .; j_gene: TRBJ2-3; len: 15; CDR3nt: TGCAGTGCCCCAAGCGACCGAGAGTTCACAGATACGCAGTATTTT; CDR3aa: CSAPSDREFTDTQYF
d_gene: TRBD2; v_gene: TRBV20-1; abundance: once; j_gene: TRBJ2-7; len: 14; CDR3nt: TGCAGTGCTAGTTATAGCCTAGCGGGTCGCGAGCAGTACTTC; CDR3aa: CSASYSLAGREQYF
d_gene: TRBD2; v_gene: TRBV3-1; abundance: .; j_gene: TRBJ2-1; len: 16; CDR3nt: TGTGCCAGCAGCCAAGGTCCTAGCGGGGGTATAAATGAGCAGTTCTTC; CDR3aa: CASSQGPSGGINEQFF
d_gene: TRBD1; v_gene: TRBV10-3; abundance: .; j_gene: TRBJ1-5; len: 17; CDR3nt: TGTGCCATCAGGGACACCCGCTCGGGACAGGGGGTACAGCCCCAGCATTTT; CDR3aa: CAIRDTRSGQGVQPQHF
d_gene: .; v_gene: TRBV4-2; abundance: .; j_gene: TRBJ2-7; len: 14; CDR3nt: TGTGCCAGCAGCCAAGAGGGCAGAGAGTACGAGCAGTACTTC; CDR3aa: CASSQEGREYEQYF
d_gene: TRBD2; v_gene: TRBV5-6; abundance: .; j_gene: TRBJ2-1; len: 16; CDR3nt: TGTGCCAGCAGTCGCCAGACTAGCGGGAGATACAATGAGCAGTTCTTC; CDR3aa: CASSRQTSGRYNEQFF
d_gene: .; v_gene: TRBV6-5; abundance: once; j_gene: TRBJ1-2; len: 15; CDR3nt: TGTGCCAGCGGCTCCTCACCCCCGTCTAACTATGGCTACACCTTC; CDR3aa: CASGSSPPSNYGYTF
d_gene: .; v_gene: TRBV27; abundance: .; j_gene: TRBJ2-1; len: 15; CDR3nt: TGTGCCAGCAGTATCACAGCTGCTTTTTACAATGAGCAGTTCTTC; CDR3aa: CASSITAAFYNEQFF
d_gene: .; v_gene: TRBV19; abundance: .; j_gene: TRBJ2-3; len: 13; CDR3nt: TGTGCCAGTAGTATCAGGGTAGGAGATACGCAGTATTTT; CDR3aa: CASSIRVGDTQYF
d_gene: .; v_gene: TRBV9; abundance: once; j_gene: TRBJ2-7; len: 14; CDR3nt: TGTGCCAGCAGCGTAGACGGGAGTGTGTACGAGCAGTACTTC; CDR3aa: CASSVDGSVYEQYF
d_gene: .; v_gene: TRBV6-6; abundance: .; j_gene: TRBJ2-1; len: 12; CDR3nt: TGTGCCAGCAGTTACGAATCTTATGAGCAGTTCTTC; CDR3aa: CASSYESYEQFF
d_gene: .; v_gene: TRBV20-1; abundance: .; j_gene: TRBJ1-2; len: 14; CDR3nt: TGCAGTGCTAACCATTGGGGCTCAAACTATGGCTACACCTTC; CDR3aa: CSANHWGSNYGYTF
d_gene: .; v_gene: TRBV4-1; abundance: .; j_gene: TRBJ2-4; len: 16; CDR3nt: TGCGCCAGCAGCCAAGTCGAACATAGCTCCAAAAACATTCAGTACTTC; CDR3aa: CASSQVEHSSKNIQYF